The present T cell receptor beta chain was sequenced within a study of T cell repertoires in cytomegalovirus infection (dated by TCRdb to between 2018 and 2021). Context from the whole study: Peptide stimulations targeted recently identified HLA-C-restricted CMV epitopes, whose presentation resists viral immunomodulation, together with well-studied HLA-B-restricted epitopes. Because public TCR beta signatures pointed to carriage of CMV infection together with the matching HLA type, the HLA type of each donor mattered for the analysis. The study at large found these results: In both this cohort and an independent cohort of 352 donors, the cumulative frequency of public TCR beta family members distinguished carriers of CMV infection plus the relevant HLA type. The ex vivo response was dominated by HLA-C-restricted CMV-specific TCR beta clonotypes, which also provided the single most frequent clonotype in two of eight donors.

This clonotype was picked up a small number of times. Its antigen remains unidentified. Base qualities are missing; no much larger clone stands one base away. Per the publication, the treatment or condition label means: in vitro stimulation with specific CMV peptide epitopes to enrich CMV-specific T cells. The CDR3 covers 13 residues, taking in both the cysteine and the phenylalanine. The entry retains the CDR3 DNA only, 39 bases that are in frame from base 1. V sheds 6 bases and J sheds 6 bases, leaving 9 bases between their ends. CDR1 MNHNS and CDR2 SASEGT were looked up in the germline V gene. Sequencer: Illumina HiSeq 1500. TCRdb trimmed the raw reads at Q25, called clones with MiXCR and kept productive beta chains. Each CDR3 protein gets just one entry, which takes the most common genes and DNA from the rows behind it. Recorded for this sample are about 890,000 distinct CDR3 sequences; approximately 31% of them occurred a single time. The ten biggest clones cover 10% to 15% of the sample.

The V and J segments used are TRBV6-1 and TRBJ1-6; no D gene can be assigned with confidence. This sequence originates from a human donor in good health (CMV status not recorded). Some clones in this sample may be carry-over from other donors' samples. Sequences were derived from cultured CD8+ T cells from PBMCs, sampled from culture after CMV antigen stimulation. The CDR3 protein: CASSSVANSPLHF. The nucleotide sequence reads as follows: TGTGCCAGCAGCTCTGTCGCTAATTCACCCCTCCACTTT.